This T cell receptor beta chain was sequenced for a study of tumor-infiltrating lymphocytes in primary liver carcinoma. Study findings and constraints: It was in tumors, not blood, that the top-250-clone fraction was significantly higher (p = 0.039).

CDR3 length equals 17 residues. Germline assignment: CDR1 SEHNR and CDR2 FQNEAQ (reference sequence). Losses at the gene ends were 5 bases for V and 7 bases for J; bases not matched to a gene: 8. Total RNA and DNA came together from around 20-30 mg of bulk tissue without cell sorting. Patients were chronically HBV-infected and treatment-naive. Sampling of every tumor involved five separate regions. These included the tumor centre. Each of the tumor samples contained in excess of 75% viable tumor cells. A remark on this clonotype: The antigen remains unidentified.

The template, about 540 ng total RNA, yielded TCR beta cDNA made with a constant-region primer. ARM-PCR, slightly modified, supplied the TCR beta libraries through three nested multiplex PCR rounds. TRBV1-TRBV30 forward and Cbeta reverse primers drove the first two roughly 10-cycle rounds. TCRdb called the multiplex PCR reads again in MiXCR, with one record for every CDR3 protein. The sample has roughly 120,000 distinct CDR3 sequences, under 65% seen once. Sequenced material: liver tumor tissue from sampling region 3. The subset: tumor region T3, left-lateral pole. The chain uses TRBV7-9 and TRBJ2-2; 15 bases are shared with TRBD2. This receptor was taken from a woman aged 55 to 70 with primary liver carcinoma and hepatitis B virus infection. The CDR3 nucleotides read TGTGCCAGCAGCAAAACCGGGACTAGCGGGAGGAACGGGGAGCTGTTTTTT. This codes for CASSKTGTSGRNGELFF.